The text below deals with one T cell receptor (beta chain). Its antigen is unidentified. The V gene's germline CDR1 is LGHDT and CDR2 YNNKEL (reference sequence). The CDR3 consists of 17 residues. The V and J ends lost 4 bases and 2 bases, in that order; junction bases with no gene match: 14. The assay was immunoSEQ multiplex PCR, and TCRdb's table has in-frame clones only and misses some. This table has some 120,000 clones, about 91% appearing once. The sample comes from a study of T cell responses to AZD1222 COVID-19 vaccine. Overall study findings and caveats: Possibly, clonal diversity was underestimated; donors were largely white British and included more females.

The source material was peripheral blood, sampled 28 days after the second AZD1222 dose. This chain connects TRBV3-1 (or the pseudogene TRBV3-2) to TRBJ2-7, with 7 bases aligning to TRBD1. The TCR comes from an adult who received the AZD1222 COVID-19 vaccine. As DNA, the CDR3 is TGTGCCAGCAGCCTGCTTGCGAGACAGGGTCGGGCCTACGAGCAGTACTTC. This sequence encodes CASSLLARQGRAYEQYF.